This T cell receptor beta chain was identified in a study of cytomegalovirus exposure and HLA in healthy donors. Study observations and caveats: A later analysis reportedly found fewer N-insertions in an Asian-associated ancestry cluster than the approximately 660-donor mean.

Primers: 60 Vbeta forward and 13 Jbeta reverse. Method: immunoSEQ multiplex PCR; TCRdb's copy keeps in-frame clones and lacks some. The sample carries approximately 160,000 clones, around 79% recorded once. About this clone: Its antigen is unidentified.

Trimming removed 5 bases from V and 4 bases from J, with 14 bases in between. Germline CDR1 LNHDA, CDR2 SQIVND (reference sequence). This CDR3 comprises 14 residues. The sequence came from a male donor in good health and CMV-seronegative. What was sequenced was PBMCs. The chain links TRBV19 to TRBJ1-2; D unresolved. CDR3 in DNA: TGTGCCAGTAGTCCCGGGCGGGGTGCCTATGGCTACACCTTC. Its protein is CASSPGRGAYGYTF.